The rows below give T cell receptor beta chains drawn from one sample of a study of beta chain features in type 1 diabetes. Sequencing was performed with immunoSEQ multiplex PCR; in TCRdb, only in-frame clones are kept and a portion is missing. The sample lists 600,000 to 700,000 clones; 9.5% to 15% were seen once. Sequenced material: naive CD4+ T cells from blood. Every receptor here comes from a man aged 25 to 40 with type 1 diabetes. The CDR3 runs from the conserved cysteine through the conserved F or W. The order of the fields is CDR3 DNA, CDR3 protein, D gene, V gene, J gene, clone size. D genes are given only for firm matches. Clone size is stated in some rows and not others, as once, few, many or a class when expanded.

CDR3nt: TGTGCCAGCAGTCTCAACTACGAGCAGTACTTC
CDR3aa: CASSLNYEQYF
d_gene: .
v_gene: TRBV6-5
j_gene: TRBJ2-7
abundance: .

CDR3nt: TGCAGCGCGGGACGTAGGGGGGAAAAACTGTTTTTT
CDR3aa: CSAGRRGEKLFF
d_gene: .
v_gene: TRBV29-1
j_gene: TRBJ1-4
abundance: .

CDR3nt: TGTGCCAGCAGTGGGGGGGCGCTTCGTTACGAGCAGTACTTC
CDR3aa: CASSGGALRYEQYF
d_gene: .
v_gene: TRBV5-4
j_gene: TRBJ2-7
abundance: .

CDR3nt: TGTGCCAGCAGCTTAGCGCAGGGCCCCCAAGAGACCCAGTACTTC
CDR3aa: CASSLAQGPQETQYF
d_gene: .
v_gene: TRBV7-2
j_gene: TRBJ2-5
abundance: few

CDR3nt: TGTGCCAGCAGCTTTAGGAAAGAGACCCAGTACTTC
CDR3aa: CASSFRKETQYF
d_gene: .
v_gene: TRBV11-1
j_gene: TRBJ2-5
abundance: .

CDR3nt: TGTGCCAGCAGTGATCGGGGAGACACAGATACGCAGTATTTT
CDR3aa: CASSDRGDTDTQYF
d_gene: .
v_gene: TRBV6-4
j_gene: TRBJ2-3
abundance: few

CDR3nt: TGTGCCAGCTCACCTCCGGGACAGAGCTCTGGAAACACCATATATTTT
CDR3aa: CASSPPGQSSGNTIYF
d_gene: TRBD1
v_gene: TRBV18
j_gene: TRBJ1-3
abundance: .

CDR3nt: TGTGCCAGCAACCTTCAGGGCAGAAGTTACGAGCAGTACTTC
CDR3aa: CASNLQGRSYEQYF
d_gene: .
v_gene: TRBV28
j_gene: TRBJ2-7
abundance: few

CDR3nt: TGCGCCAGCAGCTTCCGGGGAGATTCGAACACCGGGGAGCTGTTTTTT
CDR3aa: CASSFRGDSNTGELFF
d_gene: .
v_gene: TRBV5-1
j_gene: TRBJ2-2
abundance: few

CDR3nt: TGTGCCAGCAGTTCACAGGGCAAGGGATCCGGCTACACCTTC
CDR3aa: CASSSQGKGSGYTF
d_gene: .
v_gene: TRBV28
j_gene: TRBJ1-2
abundance: .

CDR3nt: TGTGCCAGTAGTACTCTTGCCCCAGGGGGGGCGAAGGAGACCCAGTACTTC
CDR3aa: CASSTLAPGGAKETQYF
d_gene: .
v_gene: TRBV19
j_gene: TRBJ2-5
abundance: few

CDR3nt: TGTGCTTCGGGCACCGGGGAGCTGTTTTTT
CDR3aa: CASGTGELFF
d_gene: .
v_gene: TRBV28
j_gene: TRBJ2-2
abundance: .

CDR3nt: TGTGCCAGCAGCCTGACCGACAGGGATGAAAAACTGTTTTTT
CDR3aa: CASSLTDRDEKLFF
d_gene: TRBD1
v_gene: TRBV9
j_gene: TRBJ1-4
abundance: .

CDR3nt: TGTGCCAGCACCCCTACTGGGAACATTCAGTACTTC
CDR3aa: CASTPTGNIQYF
d_gene: .
v_gene: TRBV9
j_gene: TRBJ2-4
abundance: few

CDR3nt: TGCGCCAGCAGTTCGGGGCCGGATAATTCACCCCTCCACTTT
CDR3aa: CASSSGPDNSPLHF
d_gene: .
v_gene: TRBV5-1
j_gene: TRBJ1-6
abundance: few

CDR3nt: TGTGCCACGCACAGGGAGGGCTATAATTCACCCCTCCACTTT
CDR3aa: CATHREGYNSPLHF
d_gene: .
v_gene: TRBV2
j_gene: TRBJ1-6
abundance: few

CDR3nt: TGCGCCAGCAGCTTCCAGGGAACTGGCTACACCTTC
CDR3aa: CASSFQGTGYTF
d_gene: .
v_gene: TRBV5-1
j_gene: TRBJ1-2
abundance: few

CDR3nt: TGTGCCAGCAGCTTAGGTCAGTACAATGAGCAGTTCTTC
CDR3aa: CASSLGQYNEQFF
d_gene: .
v_gene: TRBV11-2
j_gene: TRBJ2-1
abundance: few

CDR3nt: TGCGCCAGCAGCTTAGGGGAGAAGGCTGGGGCCAACGTCCTGACTTTC
CDR3aa: CASSLGEKAGANVLTF
d_gene: .
v_gene: TRBV5-1
j_gene: TRBJ2-6
abundance: few

CDR3nt: TGCGCCAGCAGCTTGGCCGAAGATATTAAAAACATTCAGTACTTC
CDR3aa: CASSLAEDIKNIQYF
d_gene: .
v_gene: TRBV5-1
j_gene: TRBJ2-4
abundance: .

CDR3nt: TGCGCCAGCAGCCAAGACTATAGGCGAAGCTCCTACGAGCAGTACTTC
CDR3aa: CASSQDYRRSSYEQYF
d_gene: .
v_gene: TRBV4-3
j_gene: TRBJ2-7
abundance: .

CDR3nt: TGCGCCAGCAGCTTGTCTACGGGGGATCAGCCCCAGCATTTT
CDR3aa: CASSLSTGDQPQHF
d_gene: .
v_gene: TRBV5-1
j_gene: TRBJ1-5
abundance: .

CDR3nt: TGTGCCAGCTCACCAACCAGGAGAGAGGAGACCCAGTACTTC
CDR3aa: CASSPTRREETQYF
d_gene: .
v_gene: TRBV18
j_gene: TRBJ2-5
abundance: few

CDR3nt: TGTGCCAGCAGTTACTCTCGGGGCACTGAAGCTTTCTTT
CDR3aa: CASSYSRGTEAFF
d_gene: .
v_gene: TRBV6-5
j_gene: TRBJ1-1
abundance: few

CDR3nt: TGCGCCAGCAGCCCAGCCTTCAGCGATACGCAGTATTTT
CDR3aa: CASSPAFSDTQYF
d_gene: .
v_gene: TRBV4-3
j_gene: TRBJ2-3
abundance: few

CDR3nt: TGTGCCAGCTGTGGGGACAGGCCATACAATGAGCAGTTCTTC
CDR3aa: CASCGDRPYNEQFF
d_gene: TRBD1
v_gene: TRBV25-1
j_gene: TRBJ2-1
abundance: few

CDR3nt: TGTGCCAGTAGCCCTCCGGCCTCCTACGAGCAGTACTTC
CDR3aa: CASSPPASYEQYF
d_gene: .
v_gene: TRBV19
j_gene: TRBJ2-7
abundance: .

CDR3nt: TGCGCCAGCAGCCAGACAGGAGCCGATAATGAAAAACTGTTTTTT
CDR3aa: CASSQTGADNEKLFF
d_gene: .
v_gene: TRBV4-3
j_gene: TRBJ1-4
abundance: .

CDR3nt: TGTGCCAGCACGGGACAGGGTTTCACTAATGAAAAACTGTTTTTT
CDR3aa: CASTGQGFTNEKLFF
d_gene: TRBD1
v_gene: TRBV2
j_gene: TRBJ1-4
abundance: few

CDR3nt: TGTGCCAGCAGTTACTCAGGTCTAGCGGGGTACTACGAGCAGTACTTC
CDR3aa: CASSYSGLAGYYEQYF
d_gene: TRBD2
v_gene: TRBV6-5
j_gene: TRBJ2-7
abundance: .

CDR3nt: TGTGCCAGTAGTAAGTCGGAAATCTCCTACGAGCAGTACTTC
CDR3aa: CASSKSEISYEQYF
d_gene: .
v_gene: TRBV19
j_gene: TRBJ2-7
abundance: few

CDR3nt: TGTGCCAGTGGCCGCGGGGGCTCGGGCAATGAGCAGTTCTTC
CDR3aa: CASGRGGSGNEQFF
d_gene: .
v_gene: TRBV19
j_gene: TRBJ2-1
abundance: few

CDR3nt: TGTGCCAGCAGCCCCCCGACCCTTACTAGCACAGATACGCAGTATTTT
CDR3aa: CASSPPTLTSTDTQYF
d_gene: .
v_gene: TRBV7-2
j_gene: TRBJ2-3
abundance: .

CDR3nt: TGTGCCAGCAGCGTAGACCCAGGGGTCGGAAACACCATATATTTT
CDR3aa: CASSVDPGVGNTIYF
d_gene: .
v_gene: TRBV9
j_gene: TRBJ1-3
abundance: few

CDR3nt: TGTGCCAGCAGCCGACTGGACGGCTACGAGCAGTACTTC
CDR3aa: CASSRLDGYEQYF
d_gene: .
v_gene: TRBV6-1
j_gene: TRBJ2-7
abundance: few

CDR3nt: TGTGCCAGCAGTTTCGCGGGTTCGCTTGCCACCGAGCAGTACTTC
CDR3aa: CASSFAGSLATEQYF
d_gene: .
v_gene: TRBV28
j_gene: TRBJ2-7
abundance: few

CDR3nt: TGTGCCAGCAGCAAATTTAGGGGGCTGGTAGACGAGCAGTACTTC
CDR3aa: CASSKFRGLVDEQYF
d_gene: .
v_gene: TRBV21-1
j_gene: TRBJ2-7
abundance: few